These 20 T cell receptor beta chains came from one sample sequenced in a study of cytomegalovirus exposure and HLA in healthy donors. PCR involved 60 Vbeta and 13 Jbeta primers. The repertoire was sequenced with immunoSEQ multiplex PCR; TCRdb's copy has only in-frame clones and lacks some. The repertoire holds about 180,000 clones, 80% seen once, with under 2% in the top ten. The sample consisted of PBMCs. These receptors all come from a woman in her twenties or thirties in good health and CMV-seronegative.

This sequence joins TRBV5-1 and TRBJ2-3; TRBD2 matches at 11 bases. The CDR3 has 18 amino acids. V was pared by 0 bases and J by 1 base, with 7 bases of the junction left unmatched. The germline V gene encodes CDR1 SGHRS and CDR2 YFSETQ. The CDR3 sequence is CASSLGATSGGGTDTQYF. The CDR3 nucleotides are TGCGCCAGCAGCTTGGGGGCCACTAGCGGGGGCGGCACAGATACGCAGTATTTT.

J is TRBJ1-3 and V is TRBV5-1; unclear D gene. CDR3 length: 16 residues. V lost 4 bases to trimming and J lost 2 bases, with 16 bases between them. Germline loops: CDR1 SGHRS, CDR2 YFSETQ. The CDR3 DNA follows: TGCGCCAGCAGCCTGGACTATCCCCTGACTGGAAACACCATATATTTT. It specifies CASSLDYPLTGNTIYF.

The rearrangement links TRBV2 to TRBJ1-4; no reliable D call. The CDR3 length is 14 residues. Germline V gives CDR1 SNHLY, CDR2 FYNNEI. Deletions cut 3 bases from V and 8 bases from J, with 13 bases between. The CDR3 sequence: CASSDFGGGEKLFF. CDR3 bases: TGTGCCAGCAGTGATTTCGGAGGAGGGGAAAAACTGTTTTTT.

The genes are TRBV11-2 and TRBJ2-1; no reliable D call. V shed 5 bases and J shed 6 bases, with 17 bases lying between them. Looked up from germline, CDR1 is SGHAT and CDR2 is FQNNGV. The length of the CDR3 is 15 residues. CDR3: CASSPPTGSFNEQFF. Written as DNA, the CDR3 is TGTGCCAGCAGCCCCCCCACGGGTTCTTTCAATGAGCAGTTCTTC. Combining the CDR3 with reference TRBV11-2 and TRBJ2-1 gives the whole variable domain EAGVAQSPRYKIIEKRQSVAFWCNPISGHATLYWYQQILGQGPKLLIQFQNNGVVDDSQLPKDRFSAERLKGVDSTLKIQPAKLEDSAVYLCASSPPTGSFNEQFFGPGTRLTVL.

This clone occurred a few times. The V and J genes are TRBV21-1 and TRBJ1-5. TRBV21-1 is a listed pseudogene. The CDR3 consists of 18 residues. CDR3 loop: CASSSQNHSGPSNQPQHF. The CDR3 DNA reads as TGTGCCAGCAGCAGCCAGAACCACAGCGGACCTAGCAATCAGCCCCAGCATTTT.

The V and J genes are TRBV30 and TRBJ2-3; TRBD1 aligns across 8 bases. V shed 0 bases, J shed 0 bases, and the junction held 5 bases outside the gene matches. In germline, CDR1 is GTSNPN, CDR2 SVGIG (reference sequence). The length of the CDR3 is 16 residues. DNA for the CDR3: TGTGCCTGGAGTGTACAGGGGGGTCCTAGCACAGATACGCAGTATTTT. Translated: CAWSVQGGPSTDTQYF.

The chain combines TRBV6-1 with TRBJ2-5; 8 bases agree with TRBD1. Germline V CDR1 and CDR2: MNHNS, SASEGT. After removal of 6 bases from V and 5 bases from J, the junction contained 8 bases not matched to a gene. This CDR3 has 14 residues. In DNA, the CDR3 is TGTGCCAGCAGATGGGGACAGGTCGGTGAGACCCAGTACTTC. This codes for CASRWGQVGETQYF.

This clone occurred a few times. The rearrangement links TRBV15 to TRBJ2-1; 7 nucleotides line up with TRBD1. CDR1 is LNHNV, CDR2 YYDKDF, per germline (reference sequence). V lost 5 bases and J lost 7; bases outside the gene matches: 8. The CDR3 spans 14 residues. CDR3 nucleotides: TGTGCCACCAGCCCGTCCCGGGACAGTAATGAGCAGTTCTTC. Protein: CATSPSRDSNEQFF. Based on the CDR3 plus reference TRBV15 and TRBJ2-1, the full variable domain is DAMVIQNPRYQVTQFGKPVTLSCSQTLNHNVMYWYQQKSSQAPKLLFHYYDKDFNNEADTPDNFQSRRPNTSFCFLDIRSPGLGDTAMYLCATSPSRDSNEQFFGPGTRLTVL.

The genes are TRBV19 and TRBJ2-5; the D is unclear. Germline assignment: CDR1 LNHDA and CDR2 SQIVND (reference sequence). The CDR3 is made up of 13 amino acids. V was pared by 6 bases and J by 0 bases, with 8 bases between. CDR3 bases: TGTGCCAGTAGGACTGGAAACCAAGAGACCCAGTACTTC. It yields the protein CASRTGNQETQYF.

The chain links TRBV7-2 to TRBJ1-2; D might be TRBD1 (5 bases). Germline CDR1 and CDR2: SGHTA and FQGNSA. Trimming cost V 4 bases and J 0 bases, with 9 bases left between them. The CDR3 has 14 residues. The CDR3 coding sequence is TGTGCCAGCAGCTGGGGGGGGGCTAACTATGGCTACACCTTC. Translation: CASSWGGANYGYTF.

The J gene is TRBJ1-4, the V gene TRBV9, with D perhaps TRBD1 (6 bases). Germline values: CDR1 SGDLS, CDR2 YYNGEE. V was pared by 0 bases and J by 4 bases, with 16 bases between. There are 17 residues in the CDR3. For the CDR3, the DNA is TGTGCCAGCAGCGTAGCTGGCAGGGGAGAAAGTAATGAAAAACTGTTTTTT. Residues: CASSVAGRGESNEKLFF.

This clone was seen just once. The V call is TRBV29-1, the J call TRBJ2-4; TRBD1 might be the D (6 bases). CDR1 and CDR2 (germline): SQVTM, ANQGSEA. Trimming shortened V by 2 bases and J by 5 bases, and 13 bases separated the two germline ends. The length of the CDR3 is 14 residues. CDR3 nucleotides: TGCAGCGTTGAATATCGACAGGAGGAAAACATTCAGTACTTC. Its protein product is CSVEYRQEENIQYF.

This chain joins TRBV5-8 and TRBJ2-1; D uncertain. V lost 3 bases and J lost 8, with 12 bases in between. Germline CDR1 reads SGHTS; CDR2 reads YDEGEE. The CDR3 consists of 13 residues. CDR3 region: CASSSVFVDEQFF. The CDR3 nucleotides are TGTGCCAGCAGCTCGGTATTCGTGGATGAGCAGTTCTTC.

The chain recombines TRBV9 with TRBJ2-7, with 10 nucleotides matching TRBD2. With V trimmed by 2 bases and J by 3 bases, 8 bases remained unmatched. CDR3 size: 16 residues. Germline CDR1 SGDLS, CDR2 YYNGEE. The CDR3 sequence: CASSVSASGGFYEQYF. The CDR3 region has the DNA TGTGCCAGCAGCGTTTCTGCTAGCGGGGGATTCTACGAGCAGTACTTC.

V and J are TRBV9 and TRBJ1-4; 7 bases are a match to TRBD1. CDR3 length: 15 residues. V dropped 0 bases and J dropped 8; count of bases not matched to a gene: 7. CDR1 SGDLS and CDR2 YYNGEE come from the germline V gene. The CDR3 DNA is TGTGCCAGCAGCGTAGGAGGGGGCGGTGGGGAAAAACTGTTTTTT. This codes for CASSVGGGGGEKLFF. The whole variable domain, remainder taken from reference TRBV9 and TRBJ1-4, is DSGVTQTPKHLITATGQRVTLRCSPRSGDLSVYWYQQSLDQGLQFLIQYYNGEERAKGNILERFSAQQFPDLHSELNLSSLELGDSALYFCASSVGGGGGEKLFFGSGTQLSVL.

This clone occurred once. V is TRBV5-1 and J is TRBJ1-2; unclear D gene. CDR3 size: 13 residues. The germline V gene encodes CDR1 SGHRS and CDR2 YFSETQ. The ends were cut back, 2 bases at V and 8 bases at J, with 13 bases in the middle. The CDR3 here is CASSFEPMEGYTF. Here the CDR3 DNA reads TGCGCCAGCAGCTTCGAACCTATGGAGGGCTACACCTTC.

This clone was seen a few times. The CDR3 sequence is CASSHGTGLFF. The DNA of the CDR3 is TGTGCCAGCAGCCACGGGACAGGGCTGTTCTTC. This sequence joins TRBV27 and TRBJ2-1; 9 bases are a match to TRBD1. Trimming took 6 bases from V and 15 from J; bases not matched to a gene: 6. Germline V CDR1 and CDR2: MNHEY, SMNVEV (reference sequence). This CDR3 contains 11 residues.

The sample holds a few counts of this clone. The chain recombines TRBV5-5 with TRBJ1-1; TRBD1 matches 7 bases. J was trimmed by 6 bases and V by 2 bases; bases with no gene match: 7. This CDR3 contains 14 residues. Germline CDR1 reads SGHKS; CDR2 reads YYEKEE (reference sequence). Written as DNA, the CDR3 is TGTGCCAGCAGCTTTATGGGAACAGGGGCTGAAGCTTTCTTT. It is translated as CASSFMGTGAEAFF.

J is TRBJ1-6 and V is TRBV4-2, with TRBD1 matching over 7 bases. CDR1 is LGHNA, CDR2 YNFKEQ, per germline. The CDR3 totals 16 residues. V was clipped by 1 base and J by 5 bases; unmatched bases: 5. As DNA, the CDR3 is TGTGCCAGCAGCCAAGGGGGGACAGAGCATAATTCACCCCTCCACTTT. It translates to CASSQGGTEHNSPLHF.

This chain connects TRBV4-3 to TRBJ2-1, with D perhaps TRBD2 (5 bases). The CDR3 is 15 residues long. The germline gives CDR1 LGHNA, CDR2 YSLEER. V was pared by 0 bases and J by 6 bases, with 12 bases between. The CDR3 bases are TGCGCCAGCAGCCAAGAGGGAGCGGCGATCAATGAGCAGTTCTTC. Protein sequence: CASSQEGAAINEQFF.